Listed below are T cell receptor beta chains from one sample, sequenced in a study of blood T cells in healthy people across ages. TCRdb passed the 5' RACE reads through MiXCR, listing each CDR3 protein once. Altogether approximately 600,000 distinct CDR3 sequences are present, under 70% being singletons, with the ten largest covering 35% to 40%. The sample consisted of blood. The receptor set was obtained from a man in his 60s in good health. CDR3s include the opening cysteine and the closing phenylalanine or tryptophan. A D gene is named only where the DNA matches it firmly.

D | J | V | CDR3 | DNA
NA | TRBJ1-4 | TRBV2 | CASNGRENEKLFF | TGTGCCAGCAATGGCAGGGAGAATGAAAAACTGTTTTTT
TRBD2 | TRBJ2-1 | TRBV20-1 | CSARDMTSGYNEQFF | TGCAGTGCTAGAGATATGACTAGCGGCTACAATGAGCAGTTCTTC
NA | TRBJ1-2 | TRBV5-1 | CASSFREGPNYGYTF | TGCGCCAGCAGCTTCCGGGAGGGCCCTAACTATGGCTACACCTTC
NA | TRBJ1-1 | TRBV15 | CATSRDYGNTEAFF | TGTGCCACCAGCAGAGATTATGGTAACACTGAAGCTTTCTTT
NA | TRBJ1-1 | TRBV2 | CASKEITEAFF | TGTGCCAGCAAGGAGATCACTGAAGCTTTCTTT
TRBD1 | TRBJ2-3 | TRBV6-2/TRBV6-3 | CASSLGPGQSTDTQYF | TGTGCCAGCAGTTTAGGGCCGGGACAGAGCACAGATACGCAGTATTTT
NA | TRBJ2-7 | TRBV18 | CASSPRGLDEQYF | TGTGCCAGCTCACCTAGGGGTCTGGACGAGCAGTACTTC
NA | TRBJ2-5 | TRBV7-2 | CASSLVGISGETQYF | TGTGCCAGCAGCTTAGTCGGCATCTCTGGAGAGACCCAGTACTTC
TRBD2 | TRBJ2-4 | TRBV6-5 | CVSSYGRAASEQYF | TGTGTCAGCAGTTACGGGAGGGCCGCTTCGGAGCAGTACTTC
TRBD1 | TRBJ1-5 | TRBV28 | CASSSQGRVQPQHF | TGTGCCAGCAGTTCACAGGGGCGCGTTCAGCCCCAGCATTTT
TRBD1 | TRBJ2-5 | TRBV2 | CASSVYGTEQETQYF | TGTGCCAGCAGTGTTTATGGGACAGAGCAAGAGACCCAGTACTTC